Listed below are T cell receptor beta chains from one sample, sequenced in a study of blood T cell repertoires in COVID-19. The data were produced by immunoSEQ multiplex PCR, yet TCRdb's version contains in-frame clones alone and is incomplete. The sample shows fewer than 500,000 clones, around 89% of them seen only once. Sequenced input: PBMCs or T cells enriched from blood (not recorded which). These receptors all stem from a man aged 25-40 years who had recovered from COVID-19. CDR3s include the opening cysteine and the closing phenylalanine or tryptophan. A D gene is named only where the DNA matches it firmly. Expanded clones get a size class; other rows say once, few or many, or leave the size out.

.	TRBJ2-5	TRBV2	TRBD1	TGTGCCAGCACCCAAAGAAGGGACAGCCAAGAGACCCAGTACTTC	CASTQRRDSQETQYF
.	TRBJ2-7	TRBV6-6	.	TGTGCCAGCAGTCAACAAACCTACGAGCAGTACTTC	CASSQQTYEQYF
.	TRBJ2-7	TRBV5-5	TRBD1	TGTGCCAGCAGCGGACAGGGCTTTGTCGACGAGCAGTACTTC	CASSGQGFVDEQYF
.	TRBJ1-4	TRBV28	.	TGTGCCAGCAGTTTATCGGGGGACAATGAAAAACTGTTTTTT	CASSLSGDNEKLFF
.	TRBJ2-7	TRBV9	.	TGTGCCAGCAGCGTAGACAGGGACGAGAATGACGAGCAGTACTTC	CASSVDRDENDEQYF
.	TRBJ2-2	TRBV7-8	.	TGTGCCAGCAGCCGCCCCGCCGGGGAGCTGTTTTTT	CASSRPAGELFF
few	TRBJ2-2	TRBV11-2	TRBD2	TGTGCCAGCAGCCCTAGGATAGCGGGAGTCGGCGGGGAGCTGTTTTTT	CASSPRIAGVGGELFF
.	TRBJ1-1	TRBV6-6	.	TGTGCCAGCAATTGGCTCGAGAACACTGAAGCTTTCTTT	CASNWLENTEAFF
.	TRBJ2-7	TRBV6-5	.	TGTGCCAGCAGTAAACAGGCGCTAACCTACGAGCAGTACTTC	CASSKQALTYEQYF
.	TRBJ2-3	TRBV24-1	TRBD2	TGTGCCACCAGTGCTCCTTTCCCCTCAGGGCGGGAGGGAACAGATACGCAGTATTTT	CATSAPFPSGREGTDTQYF
.	TRBJ2-1	TRBV19	.	TGTGCCAGTAGTATTGACAGTAAATCCTACAATGAGCAGTTCTTC	CASSIDSKSYNEQFF
.	TRBJ1-1	TRBV5-1	.	TGCGCCAGTCGACAGGTCCCGAACACTGAAGCTTTCTTT	CASRQVPNTEAFF
.	TRBJ2-7	TRBV10-3	TRBD2	TGTGCCATGAGTGCAGGGCCTAGCGGCTCCTACGAGCAGTACTTC	CAMSAGPSGSYEQYF
.	TRBJ2-3	TRBV10-3	.	TGTGCCATCAGTGATCCTCCCTACGTGGATACGCAGTATTTT	CAISDPPYVDTQYF
once	TRBJ2-7	TRBV7-2	.	TGTGCCAGCAGTCGTCAGGGGAGAAACGACGAGCAGTACTTC	CASSRQGRNDEQYF
.	TRBJ1-3	TRBV7-2	TRBD1	TGTGCCAGCAGCTTATCCGGGACAGACTCTGGAAACACCATATATTTT	CASSLSGTDSGNTIYF
.	TRBJ1-3	TRBV6-5	.	TGTGCCAGCAGTTACTCGAGCGTCTCTGGAAACACCATATATTTT	CASSYSSVSGNTIYF
few	TRBJ2-7	TRBV13	TRBD2	TGTGCCAGCAGCTCTAAAAGCGGGAGGAGTTCCTACGAGCAGTACTTC	CASSSKSGRSSYEQYF
.	TRBJ1-4	TRBV12-3/TRBV12-4	.	TGTGCCAGCAGGGGAGGAGCGCAAAAACTGTTTTTT	CASRGGAQKLFF